Following are 18 T cell receptor beta chains from one sample sequenced in a study of regulatory T cells in long-lasting Graves disease. Time point specified: newly diagnosed GD, antithyroid drugs for less than 3 months. Extracted RNA from PBMCs served as the source of the TCR library. Through Arm-PCR of CDR3 regions and iRepertoire HTBI primers, TCR beta libraries were built. Each CDR3 protein gets one entry after TCRdb re-called the multiplex PCR reads with MiXCR. Of a few hundred thousand distinct CDR3 sequences listed, 14% are singletons. Separately, the same data were catalogued under a study of T cells in Graves' hyperthyroidism and ophthalmopathy.

Sequenced here: peripheral blood mononuclear cells (PBMCs), sampled at new diagnosis, from a patient treated with antithyroid drugs. These receptors were taken from a woman aged 45-65 years with Graves disease.

A single count supports this clonotype. This chain links TRBV5-5 with TRBJ1-3, with D maybe TRBD1 (6 bases). The CDR3 contains 14 residues. Trimming removed 2 bases at V and 8 bases at J, with 14 bases between. The germline gives CDR1 SGHKS, CDR2 YYEKEE (reference sequence). The CDR3 DNA reads as TGTGCCAGCAGCTTCTCACAGACAGGAGACACCATATATTTT. Its translation is CASSFSQTGDTIYF.

In its sample, this clonotype was seen many times. The V call is TRBV6-1, the J call TRBJ1-1; weak D call: TRBD1 (6 bases). V lost 5 bases and J 2 bases, leaving 12 bases between the germline ends. Germline V CDR1 and CDR2: MNHNS, SASEGT. The CDR3 runs to 14 residues. CDR3 bases: TGTGCCAGCAGTAGGACAGTCTCAAACACTGAAGCTTTCTTT. This gives the protein CASSRTVSNTEAFF.

In its sample, this clonotype was seen a few times. The chain combines TRBV6-5 with TRBJ2-3; D is undetermined. Germline assignment: CDR1 MNHEY and CDR2 SVGAGI. Trimming left V 2 bases short and J 0 bases short, with 9 bases between. This CDR3 is built from 15 residues. CDR3 residues: CASSYRFSSTDTQYF. The DNA of the CDR3 is TGTGCCAGCAGTTACAGATTTTCTAGCACAGATACGCAGTATTTT.

This chain connects TRBV27 to TRBJ1-1; 9 positions match TRBD1. CDR3 length: 15 residues. The germline V gene encodes CDR1 MNHEY and CDR2 SMNVEV (reference sequence). V lost 4 bases and J lost 3; bases outside the gene matches: 6. DNA for the CDR3: TGTGCCAGCAGTTCGGACAGGGGTACGGACACTGAAGCTTTCTTT. Translating gives CASSSDRGTDTEAFF.

At least ten counts were recorded for this clonotype. The rearrangement uses TRBV7-9 and TRBJ2-1; D gene ambiguous. The germline gives CDR1 SEHNR, CDR2 FQNEAQ (reference sequence). The CDR3 runs 14 residues. V was trimmed by 1 base and J by 4 bases, leaving 8 bases between them. DNA of the CDR3: TGTGCCAGCAGCTTAGATTACCTTTACAATGAGCAGTTCTTC. Encoded protein: CASSLDYLYNEQFF.

This sequence joins TRBV4-1 and TRBJ2-1; 12 nucleotides match TRBD2. The length of the CDR3 is 13 residues. With V trimmed by 3 bases and J by 15 bases, 6 bases remained unmatched. Germline CDR1 MGHRA, CDR2 YSYEKL. The CDR3 bases are TGCGCCAGCAGCCAGGGGACTAGCGGGTTTCTGTTCTTC. Protein product: CASSQGTSGFLFF.

With respect to this clonotype: A much larger clonotype is one base distant, so this may be a read error. This chain connects TRBV5-4 to TRBJ2-3, with D perhaps given as TRBD1 or TRBD2 (5 bases each). In germline, CDR1 is SGHNT, CDR2 YYREEE (reference sequence). There are 16 residues in the CDR3. The chain's CDR3 is CASSPIQVASTDMQYF. The DNA of the CDR3 is TGTGCCAGCAGCCCAATACAGGTGGCTAGCACAGATATGCAGTATTTT.

There are a few counts of this clonotype. V and J are TRBV6-1 and TRBJ1-5; no firm D call. V was clipped by 6 bases and J by 3 bases, with 6 bases between them. The CDR3 is 12 residues long. Looked up from germline, CDR1 is MNHNS and CDR2 is SASEGT. For the CDR3, the DNA is TGTGCCAGCAGGTTTTACAATCAGCCCCAGCATTTT. Protein sequence: CASRFYNQPQHF.

The sample holds a few counts of this clonotype. The V call is TRBV3-1, the J call TRBJ1-6, with TRBD1 matching 10 bases. The CDR3 is 17 residues long. Trimming took 4 bases from V and 0 from J; bases not matched to a gene: 3. CDR1 LGHDT and CDR2 YNNKEL come from the germline V gene (reference sequence). The CDR3 DNA follows: TGTGCCAGCAGCCTGGACAGGGGGAGCTCCTATAATTCACCCCTCCACTTT. Its translation: CASSLDRGSSYNSPLHF.

This clonotype has only a few counts. The rearrangement links TRBV10-1 to TRBJ2-3, with 8 positions matching TRBD2. The CDR3 has 15 residues. Germline assignment: CDR1 WNHNN and CDR2 SYGVQD (reference sequence). V shed 3 bases, J shed 6 bases, and the junction held 8 bases outside the gene matches. Written as DNA, the CDR3 is TGCGCCAGCAGTGACGGCGGGGGGTCGAGGGATACGCAGTATTTT. Its protein is CASSDGGGSRDTQYF.

This clonotype turned up a few times. This chain connects TRBV3-1 to TRBJ1-6; D is perhaps TRBD1 (5 bases). This CDR3 spans 13 amino acids. Germline assignment: CDR1 LGHDT and CDR2 YNNKEL (reference sequence). The germline V and J ends were trimmed by 1 base and 9 bases, with 7 bases remaining between them. The CDR3 coding sequence is TGTGCCAGCAGCCAAGTCGGGGGTTCACCCCTCCACTTT. Its protein product is CASSQVGGSPLHF.

This clonotype was picked up many times. This chain joins TRBV19 and TRBJ2-1; 8 nucleotides match TRBD2. Per the germline V gene, CDR1 is LNHDA and CDR2 is SQIVND (reference sequence). Losses at the gene ends were 5 bases for V and 7 bases for J; bases not matched to a gene: 7. The CDR3 runs to 14 residues. CDR3 DNA sequence: TGTGCCAGTAGTCCGCAGCGGGAGATAAATGAGCAGTTCTTC. This gives the protein CASSPQREINEQFF.

This clonotype was seen more than once but under ten times. The chain recombines TRBV20-1 with TRBJ2-3; TRBD2 might be the D (6 bases). Germline-derived CDR1 and CDR2 are DFQATT and SNEGSKA (reference sequence). The length of the CDR3 is 17 residues. The ends were cut back, 2 bases at V and 0 bases at J, with 18 bases in the middle. The CDR3 nucleotides are TGCAGTGCTAGACCCGGGAGATTACCTCTTAGCACAGATACGCAGTATTTT. It translates to CSARPGRLPLSTDTQYF.

This clonotype has a count of ten or more. The gene calls are TRBV5-1 and TRBJ2-1, with TRBD2 matching over 10 bases. Unmatched junction bases numbered 8, after V lost 2 bases and J lost 9 bases. CDR1 SGHRS and CDR2 YFSETQ come from the germline V gene. This CDR3 comprises 15 residues. CDR3 loop: CASSLRTSGLTEQFF. CDR3 nucleotide sequence: TGCGCCAGCAGCTTAAGGACTAGCGGATTGACTGAGCAGTTCTTC.

The table lists this clonotype with a few counts. V gene TRBV4-1 combines with J gene TRBJ1-3; TRBD1 aligns across 9 bases. CDR3 size: 17 residues. Germline CDR1 MGHRA, CDR2 YSYEKL. V trimming: 0 bases; J trimming: 0 bases; junction bases outside the gene matches: 3. In DNA form, the CDR3 reads TGCGCCAGCAGCCAAGATCGGGACAGGGTCTCTGGAAACACCATATATTTT. Translated: CASSQDRDRVSGNTIYF.

The chain couples TRBV6-4 to TRBJ2-2, with D perhaps matching TRBD1 or TRBD2 (5 bases each). V was cut by 6 bases and J by 1 base, with 15 bases left in between. This CDR3 is built from 16 residues. CDR1 is MRHNA, CDR2 SNTAGT, per germline. The CDR3 sequence is CASSEHGGVNTGELFF. In nucleotides, the CDR3 is TGTGCCAGCAGCGAACATGGGGGTGTGAACACCGGGGAGCTGTTTTTT.

Ten or more counts support this clonotype. The chain joins TRBV6-1 to TRBJ1-4; D is possibly TRBD1 (5 bases). CDR3 length equals 14 residues. Germline-derived CDR1 and CDR2 are MNHNS and SASEGT. The germline V and J ends were trimmed by 2 bases and 6 bases, with 10 bases remaining between them. In nucleotides, the CDR3 is TGTGCCAGCAGTGAATGGGACGGTTATGAAAAACTGTTTTTT. This codes for CASSEWDGYEKLFF.

At least ten counts were recorded for this clonotype. J is TRBJ2-1 and V is TRBV6-1; 10 nucleotides agree with TRBD2. The germline gives CDR1 MNHNS, CDR2 SASEGT. The CDR3 spans 18 residues. Losses at the gene ends were 6 bases for V and 1 base for J; bases not matched to a gene: 12. The CDR3 protein is CASRDPVRAGGSYNEQFF. In DNA, the CDR3 is TGTGCCAGCAGAGACCCAGTGCGAGCGGGAGGGTCCTACAATGAGCAGTTCTTC.